In this sample, the clone carrying this TCR beta chain turned up once. Its specificity is not known. The data derive from a study of T cell responses to AZD1222 COVID-19 vaccine. Study-wide background: Second-dose groups at about 4 or about 12 weeks were pooled. Study observations and caveats: Repertoires were collected only later (after the peak T cell response had occurred). There were mostly white British donors and more females than males, and clonal diversity was possibly underestimated. Increases in Spike-specific TCR breadth and depth were seen after two AZD1222 doses.

Produced via immunoSEQ multiplex PCR; TCRdb's table is partial and in-frame only. This table holds approximately 190,000 clones, approximately 91% found once. V lost 5 bases, J lost 7 bases, and 3 bases stayed unmatched. This CDR3 is 14 amino acids long. Germline CDR1 reads KGHDR; CDR2 reads SFDVKD. The chain links TRBV24-1 to TRBJ1-6; TRBD1 aligns across 8 bases. Sequences were derived from peripheral blood, sampled on day 0 of AZD1222 vaccination. This TCR came from an adult in good health. CDR3 nucleotide sequence: TGTGCCACCAGTGCGGGGACAGGCAATTCACCCCTCCACTTT. Amino acid sequence: CATSAGTGNSPLHF.